Below are 10 T cell receptor beta chains sequenced from a single sample in a study of Tregs in tolerant kidney transplant recipients. Mixed chimerism was transient after nonmyeloablative marrow transplants from related graft donors. The assay was immunoSEQ multiplex PCR, and TCRdb's table has in-frame clones only and misses some. The repertoire has about 90,000 clones, approximately 93% of them found once; the top ten carry 1.5% to 2%. The specimen comprised CD4+ T cells from blood (PBMCs), sampled 12 months after the transplant. The receptor set was obtained from a human patient who received a combined kidney and bone marrow transplant. Some T cells may trace back to the graft donor.

This clone showed up just once. V gene TRBV30 combines with J gene TRBJ1-2; tentatively, D is TRBD1 (5 bases). V dropped 3 bases and J dropped 3 bases, with 8 bases sitting between them. The CDR3 runs 12 residues. In germline, CDR1 is GTSNPN, CDR2 SVGIG (reference sequence). The CDR3: CAWRGRDYGYTF. The CDR3 DNA reads TGTGCCTGGAGAGGCAGGGACTATGGCTACACCTTC. The variable domain in full, completed from reference TRBV30 and TRBJ1-2, reads SQTIHQWPATLVQPVGSPLSLECTVEGTSNPNLYWYRQAAGRGLQLLFYSVGIGQISSEVPQNLSASRPQDRQFILSSKKLLLSDSGFYLCAWRGRDYGYTFGSGTRLTVV.

The CDR3: CASSQDHWDFKNIQYF. DNA of the CDR3: TGCGCCAGCAGCCAAGACCACTGGGACTTCAAAAACATTCAGTACTTC. The V call is TRBV4-1, the J call TRBJ2-4, with TRBD2 as a possible D gene (6 bases). V dropped 0 bases and J dropped 3 bases, with 12 bases sitting between them. Germline V gives CDR1 MGHRA, CDR2 YSYEKL. CDR3 size: 16 residues.

The chain couples TRBV4-2 to TRBJ1-5; 10 positions agree with TRBD1. The CDR3 is 18 amino acids. Losses at the gene ends were 2 bases for V and 3 bases for J; bases not matched to a gene: 10. Germline V gene sequence: CDR1 LGHNA, CDR2 YNFKEQ. This CDR3 is CASSQHSATGGVNQPQHF. The DNA for the CDR3 is TGTGCCAGCAGCCAACACTCGGCGACAGGGGGCGTCAATCAGCCCCAGCATTTT.

V is TRBV14 and J is TRBJ2-7; possible D gene TRBD1, 6 bases. Trimming shortened V by 6 bases and J by 2 bases, and 11 bases separated the two germline ends. Germline V gene data show CDR1 as SGHDN and CDR2 as FVKESK. There are 13 residues in the CDR3. CDR3 in amino acids: CASSVTGPYEQYF. CDR3 nucleotides: TGTGCCAGCAGTGTTACAGGGCCCTACGAGCAGTACTTC.

The CDR3 bases are TGTGCCAGCAGCGCGGGACAGGGACTCTACAATGAGCAGTTCTTC. It yields the protein CASSAGQGLYNEQFF. V usage is TRBV7-9 and J usage is TRBJ2-1; 9 nucleotides line up with TRBD1. This CDR3 is built from 15 residues. Germline V gene data show CDR1 as SEHNR and CDR2 as FQNEAQ (reference sequence). V shed 5 bases, J shed 3 bases, and the junction held 5 bases outside the gene matches.

The rearrangement joins TRBV11-2 to TRBJ1-3; D gene uncertain. The germline V gene encodes CDR1 SGHAT and CDR2 FQNNGV. The CDR3 extends over 16 amino acids. Trimming took 2 bases from V and 3 from J, leaving 14 bases between them. In DNA, the CDR3 is TGTGCCAGCAGCTTATTCGGGTACCAAGATGGAAACACCATATATTTT. It is translated as CASSLFGYQDGNTIYF.

The CDR3 here is CASSLRAGNTIYF. CDR3 bases: TGCGCCAGCAGCTTAAGAGCTGGAAACACCATATATTTT. V and J are TRBV5-1 and TRBJ1-3, with D unclear. This CDR3 spans 13 amino acids. V lost 2 bases, J lost 2 bases, and 5 bases lay in between. The V gene's germline CDR1 is SGHRS and CDR2 YFSETQ.

J is TRBJ1-2 and V is TRBV6-1; D not certain. This CDR3 region has 12 residues. Trimming pared 4 bases from V and 5 bases from J, leaving 8 bases between. Germline CDR1 reads MNHNS; CDR2 reads SASEGT. The CDR3 region is CASSVPNYGYTF. The CDR3 DNA reads TGTGCCAGCAGTGTTCCCAATTATGGCTACACCTTC.

The chain recombines TRBV7-9 with TRBJ2-2, with 10 bases that match TRBD1. The CDR3 is made up of 18 amino acids. V gave up 1 base and J gave up 7 bases; unmatched junction bases: 12. The germline CDR1 and CDR2 sequences are SEHNR and FQNEAQ (reference sequence). CDR3 sequence reads: CASSLGLVGQGGSGELFF. DNA for the CDR3: TGTGCCAGCAGCTTAGGACTTGTTGGACAGGGGGGAAGCGGGGAGCTGTTTTTT.

J is TRBJ1-1 and V is TRBV19; D ambiguous. The CDR3 runs 15 residues. V shed 3 bases and J shed 3 bases, with 14 bases lying between them. Looked up from germline, CDR1 is LNHDA and CDR2 is SQIVND (reference sequence). CDR3 residues: CASSIRTLRDTEAFF. CDR3 nucleotide sequence: TGTGCCAGTAGTATTCGGACGTTGAGGGACACTGAAGCTTTCTTT. The complete variable domain, with remaining parts taken from reference TRBV19 and TRBJ1-1, reads DGGITQSPKYLFRKEGQNVTLSCEQNLNHDAMYWYRQDPGQGLRLIYYSQIVNDFQKGDIAEGYSVSREKKESFPLTVTSAQKNPTAFYLCASSIRTLRDTEAFFGQGTRLTVV.